The 8 T cell receptor beta chains given below trace back to one sample, sequenced in a study of post-analysis software for immune sequencing data. Points from the study as a whole: Included in a set of roughly five TRBV segments more frequent in patients than controls were TRBV5-6, TRBV5-1 and TRBV20-1.

Each TCR beta cDNA library carried unique molecular identifiers. TCRdb used MiXCR to reprocess the PCR reads, holding one entry per CDR3 protein. This table holds approximately 250,000 distinct CDR3 sequences, 35% to 45% found once. Their antigens remain unidentified. Material for sequencing was blood. The receptors originated from a girl between 10 and 17 years old with multiple sclerosis.

This chain links TRBV14 with TRBJ2-4; D is possibly TRBD1 (5 bases). CDR3 length: 19 residues. Between the trimmed V and J ends, which lost 4 bases and 2 bases, there was a span of 24 bases. CDR1 and CDR2 from the germline V gene are SGHDN and FVKESK. The CDR3 DNA is TGTGCCAGCAGCCGACTCCCCCATGGGGCGAGCGATTCCAAAAACATTCAGTACTTC. Translation: CASSRLPHGASDSKNIQYF.

The chain has TRBV10-3 and TRBJ2-1, with D perhaps TRBD2 (5 bases). Germline V gene sequence: CDR1 ENHRY, CDR2 SYGVKD. The CDR3 consists of 15 residues. V shed 10 bases and J shed 2 bases, with 18 bases lying between them. CDR3 in amino acids: CATTKLEGAYNEQFF. The CDR3 DNA reads TGTGCCACAACTAAGCTAGAGGGAGCCTACAATGAGCAGTTCTTC.

This clonotype came up many times. This chain joins TRBV7-2 and TRBJ2-7; D uncertain. CDR3 length equals 16 residues. Germline loops: CDR1 SGHTA, CDR2 FQGNSA. V gave up 2 bases and J gave up 1 base, with 15 bases separating them. CDR3 sequence reads: CASSLSPTPRSYEQYF. The CDR3 bases are TGTGCCAGCAGCTTATCCCCCACACCGAGGTCCTACGAGCAGTACTTC.

The J gene is TRBJ2-3, the V gene TRBV4-1; 13 bases match TRBD2. V was pared by 3 bases and J by 6 bases, with 9 bases of the junction left unmatched. The CDR3 loop spans 17 amino acids. CDR1 is MGHRA and CDR2 is YSYEKL in the germline V gene. Here the CDR3 reads CASSHLGLAGFGDTQYF. For the CDR3, the DNA is TGCGCCAGCAGCCACCTGGGACTAGCGGGATTCGGGGATACGCAGTATTTT.

The V gene is TRBV20-1, the J gene TRBJ1-1; D remains unclear. The CDR3 totals 12 residues. In germline, CDR1 is DFQATT, CDR2 SNEGSKA (reference sequence). V lost 6 bases and J lost 4, with 12 bases in between. CDR3 sequence: CSAASTPTEAFF. DNA of the CDR3: TGCAGTGCGGCGTCCACCCCCACTGAAGCTTTCTTT.

A note on this clonotype: Mismatch with germline at one junction end may stem from a read error. V is TRBV12-3 or TRBV12-4 and J is TRBJ1-2; the D gene is possibly TRBD1 (6 bases). CDR3 length equals 13 residues. CDR3 sequence: CASTEQGRYGDTF. In DNA, the CDR3 is TGTGCCAGCACCGAGCAGGGGCGTTATGGCGACACCTTC.

Ten or more counts support this clonotype. The genes are TRBV29-1 and TRBJ2-3, with TRBD1 as a possible D gene (5 bases). The CDR3 runs 13 residues. V lost 7 bases and J 2 bases, leaving 13 bases between the germline ends. Germline loops: CDR1 SQVTM, CDR2 ANQGSEA. CDR3: CSARTFNTDTQYF. CDR3 coding DNA: TGCAGCGCTAGGACATTCAACACAGATACGCAGTATTTT.

On this clonotype: Compared with germline, one end of the junction differs, possibly owing to a read error. The CDR3 DNA reads TGTGCCAGCAGCTTGGTGGGGGCGAACACCAGGGAGCTGTTTTTT. This gives the protein CASSLVGANTRELFF. The V call is TRBV5-5, the J call TRBJ2-2; D may be TRBD1 (6 bases). Germline CDR1 reads SGHKS; CDR2 reads YYEKEE (reference sequence). The CDR3 extends over 15 amino acids.